Shown below are 10 T cell receptor beta chains from a single sample sequenced in a study of cytomegalovirus exposure and HLA in healthy donors (dated by TCRdb to the late 2010s). Preparation of the library involved the immunoSEQ multiplex PCR assay. A mixture of 60 forward primers for TCR Vbeta segments and 13 reverse primers for TCR Jbeta segments was used in the multiplex PCR. The table comes from immuneACCESS by way of TCRdb, which keeps in-frame sequences with V and J called. Part of the clones is missing from these tables; in studies checked, under half for an unresolved V gene and the rest for unknown reasons. The sample yields over 130,000 clones; 70% were counted once. Around 1.6% of the sample goes to the ten largest clones. Specimen: PBMCs. These receptors all stem from a woman aged 30 to 39 in good health and CMV-seronegative.

The chain couples TRBV2 to TRBJ2-1; tentative D call: TRBD2 (7 bases). V lost 6 bases and J lost 4, with 19 bases in between. The CDR3 has 16 residues. Germline V gene data show CDR1 as SNHLY and CDR2 as FYNNEI. The CDR3 DNA reads TGTGCCAGCAGCCCAGGGGCGGGGGTATTATACAATGAGCAGTTCTTC. Its translation is CASSPGAGVLYNEQFF.

The rearrangement joins TRBV6-1 to TRBJ1-2, with TRBD1 matching 11 bases. V dropped 2 bases and J dropped 4; count of bases not matched to a gene: 9. This CDR3 is built from 17 residues. The V gene's germline CDR1 is MNHNS and CDR2 SASEGT. CDR3 nucleotide sequence: TGTGCCAGCAGTGAACGGTGGGACAGGGGGTACGGCTATGGCTACACCTTC. Amino acid sequence: CASSERWDRGYGYGYTF.

The chain joins TRBV10-3 to TRBJ1-1; 8 bases agree with TRBD1. In germline, CDR1 is ENHRY, CDR2 SYGVKD. The CDR3 has 14 amino acids. The V segment lost 6 bases and the J segment 1 base; nucleotides outside the gene matches: 4. This chain's CDR3 is CAIREDRGNTEAFF. The CDR3 DNA follows: TGTGCCATCAGAGAAGACAGGGGGAACACTGAAGCTTTCTTT.

This clone was found once. The V gene is TRBV6-5, the J gene TRBJ1-3, with 7 nucleotides matching TRBD1. The V gene end was trimmed by 6 bases and the J gene end by 5 bases; junction bases not matched to a gene: 7. CDR1 and CDR2 from the germline V gene are MNHEY and SVGAGI. This CDR3 is 14 amino acids long. CDR3 bases: TGTGCCAGCAGCCCCCGACAGGGAAGAAACACCATATATTTT. This codes for CASSPRQGRNTIYF.

A single count supports this clone. This sequence joins TRBV10-2 and TRBJ2-1; the match to TRBD2 covers 8 bases. Germline CDR1 reads WSHSY; CDR2 reads SAAADI. V shed 10 bases, J shed 8 bases, and the junction held 16 bases outside the gene matches. This CDR3 comprises 15 residues. The CDR3 loop is CATVQRAGGGDEQFF. DNA of the CDR3: TGCGCCACCGTCCAGAGGGCGGGGGGAGGGGATGAGCAGTTCTTC.

This clone has just a few counts. The chain combines TRBV27 with TRBJ1-2, with TRBD1 matching 10 bases. Germline V lookup: CDR1 MNHEY, CDR2 SMNVEV (reference sequence). J gave up 7 bases and V 6 bases, and 8 bases lay outside the gene matches. This CDR3 is built from 14 residues. The CDR3 bases are TGTGCCAGCAGCCCGTCGGGGACAGGGGCTGGCTACACCTTC. Residues: CASSPSGTGAGYTF.

A few counts support this clone. The chain combines TRBV11-1 with TRBJ1-1; D gene unclear. The V and J ends lost 3 bases and 3 bases respectively, with 5 bases between them. The CDR3 is 12 residues long. The V gene's germline CDR1 is SGHAT and CDR2 FQDESV (reference sequence). The CDR3 here is CASSLDYTEAFF. Here the CDR3 DNA reads TGTGCCAGCAGCTTGGACTACACTGAAGCTTTCTTT. Full variable domain (missing parts from reference TRBV11-1 and TRBJ1-1): EAEVAQSPRYKITEKSQAVAFWCDPISGHATLYWYRQILGQGPELLVQFQDESVVDDSQLPKDRFSAERLKGVDSTLKIQPAELGDSAMYLCASSLDYTEAFFGQGTRLTVV.

This chain connects TRBV10-1 to TRBJ2-4; 9 nucleotides match TRBD2. V lost 7 bases and J lost 1; bases outside the gene matches: 8. Per germline, CDR1 WNHNN and CDR2 SYGVQD (reference sequence). This CDR3 comprises 16 residues. CDR3 bases: TGCGCCAGCACCGGCGGGCTAGCGGGGGCCAAAAACATTCAGTACTTC. Protein product: CASTGGLAGAKNIQYF.

This clone was recorded once. Within the sample, other DNA sequences also encode this same CDR3. This chain joins TRBV9 and TRBJ1-1; no clear D. The CDR3 runs 12 residues. Germline lookup yields CDR1 SGDLS and CDR2 YYNGEE. V was pared by 4 bases and J by 10 bases, with 14 bases between. The DNA for the CDR3 is TGTGCCAGCAGCCCAGGCGGGCGCTTAGCTTTCTTT. It specifies CASSPGGRLAFF. The full variable domain, its missing parts supplied by reference TRBV9 and TRBJ1-1, is DSGVTQTPKHLITATGQRVTLRCSPRSGDLSVYWYQQSLDQGLQFLIQYYNGEERAKGNILERFSAQQFPDLHSELNLSSLELGDSALYFCASSPGGRLAFFGQGTRLTVV.

The genes are TRBV7-2 and TRBJ2-2; weak D call: TRBD2 (6 bases). V was pared by 6 bases and J by 1 base, with 9 bases between. Looked up from germline, CDR1 is SGHTA and CDR2 is FQGNSA. The CDR3 length is 14 residues. The chain's CDR3 is CASRGGMNTGELFF. The CDR3 DNA follows: TGTGCCAGCAGAGGCGGGATGAACACCGGGGAGCTGTTTTTT.